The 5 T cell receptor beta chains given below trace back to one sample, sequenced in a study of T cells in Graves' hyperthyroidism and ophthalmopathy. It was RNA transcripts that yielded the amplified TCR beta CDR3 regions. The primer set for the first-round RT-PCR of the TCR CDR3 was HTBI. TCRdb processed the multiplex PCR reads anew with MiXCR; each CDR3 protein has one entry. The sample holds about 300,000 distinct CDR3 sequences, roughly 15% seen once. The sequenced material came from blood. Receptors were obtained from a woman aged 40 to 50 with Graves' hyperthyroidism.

The CDR3 region has the DNA TGTGCCACCAGCGCCCATAGGGAGACCCAGTACTTC. Translated: CATSAHRETQYF. The chain employs TRBV15 and TRBJ2-5, with D unresolved. Germline-derived CDR1 and CDR2 are LNHNV and YYDKDF (reference sequence). The V end lost 5 bases, the J end lost 5 bases, and 9 bases lay between the germline ends. CDR3 length equals 12 residues.

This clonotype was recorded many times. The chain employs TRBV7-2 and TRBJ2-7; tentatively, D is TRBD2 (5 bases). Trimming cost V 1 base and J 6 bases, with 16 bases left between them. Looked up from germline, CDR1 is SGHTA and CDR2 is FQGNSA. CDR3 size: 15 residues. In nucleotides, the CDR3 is TGTGCCAGCAGCTTAGGGTTTGCTAGCCAAGGCGAGCAGTACTTC. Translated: CASSLGFASQGEQYF.

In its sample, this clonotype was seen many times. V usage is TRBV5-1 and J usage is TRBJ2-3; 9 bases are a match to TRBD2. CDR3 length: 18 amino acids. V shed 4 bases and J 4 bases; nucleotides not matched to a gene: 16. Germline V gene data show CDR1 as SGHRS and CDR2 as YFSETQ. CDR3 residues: CASSPGQILAGAADTQYF. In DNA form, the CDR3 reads TGCGCCAGCAGCCCGGGACAGATCTTAGCGGGAGCGGCAGATACGCAGTATTTT.

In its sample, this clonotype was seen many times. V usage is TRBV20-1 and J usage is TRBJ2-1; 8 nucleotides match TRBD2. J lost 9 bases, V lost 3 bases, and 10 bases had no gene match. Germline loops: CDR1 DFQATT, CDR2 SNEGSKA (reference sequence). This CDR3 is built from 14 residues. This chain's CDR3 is CSARMGLDVSEQFF. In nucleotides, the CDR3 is TGCAGTGCTAGGATGGGACTAGATGTTTCTGAGCAGTTCTTC.

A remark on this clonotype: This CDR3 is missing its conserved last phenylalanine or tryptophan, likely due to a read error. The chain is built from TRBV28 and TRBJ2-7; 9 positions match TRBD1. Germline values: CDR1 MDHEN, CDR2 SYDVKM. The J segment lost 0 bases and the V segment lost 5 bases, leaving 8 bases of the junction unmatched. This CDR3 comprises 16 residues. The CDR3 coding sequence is TGTGCCAGCAGTACAAGACAGGGGGTGAGCTCCTACGAGCAGTACCTC. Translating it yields CASSTRQGVSSYEQYL.